The sequence of this T cell receptor (beta chain) was determined in a study of blood T cells in healthy people across ages. This CDR3 region has 14 residues. Germline V lookup: CDR1 SNHLY, CDR2 FYNNEI. V was clipped by 9 bases and J by 7 bases, with 20 bases between them. This clonotype was found a few times. Using a J-beta primer mix together with a sample-barcoded 5' primer, a second PCR was run for roughly 6 to 12 cycles. TCRdb reprocessed the 5' RACE reads via MiXCR and lists one record per CDR3 protein. The data hold around 700,000 distinct CDR3 sequences, with roughly 25% observed a single time. The same data also contributed to another study, on T cells of mothers and their children. That work contributes: Healthy Caucasian mothers, a few in number, and their six children were the donors. Reverse transcription into cDNA received all extracted RNA, at roughly 1.4 ug per 15 ul.

This TCR derives from a boy under 18 in good health. This rearrangement joins TRBV2 to TRBJ2-3; maybe TRBD2 (6 bases). Sequencing used blood. This CDR3 is CASYPSAGPNTQYF. The CDR3 nucleotides are TGTGCCAGTTATCCTAGCGCTGGTCCGAATACGCAGTATTTT.